Presented here are 10 T cell receptor beta chains from one specimen sequenced in a study of blood T cell repertoires in COVID-19. Repertoires were generated with immunoSEQ multiplex PCR, while TCRdb's copy carries only in-frame clones and drops some. The table shows roughly 290,000 clones, with nearly 90% occurring only once. Sequencing was done on a sample of PBMCs or T cells enriched from blood (not recorded which). The receptors shown here come from a woman aged 18-30 years with acute COVID-19.

The J gene is TRBJ2-7, the V gene TRBV29-1; 7 nucleotides match TRBD1. The CDR3 sequence is 15 residues long. The V and J ends lost 3 bases and 2 bases, in that order; junction bases with no gene match: 10. CDR1 is SQVTM, CDR2 ANQGSEA, per germline. The CDR3 loop is CSVDLGRGSTYEQYF. CDR3 sequence (DNA): TGCAGCGTTGACTTGGGCAGGGGGTCCACCTACGAGCAGTACTTC.

The rearrangement links TRBV6-1 to TRBJ1-2; D possibly corresponds to TRBD1 (6 bases). The length of the CDR3 is 15 residues. Trimming cost V 2 bases and J 5 bases, with 15 bases left between them. Per germline, CDR1 MNHNS and CDR2 SASEGT. CDR3 protein: CASSEMAGVPYGYTF. The CDR3 DNA sequence: TGTGCCAGCAGTGAAATGGCAGGGGTACCGTATGGCTACACCTTC.

The chain carries TRBV7-9 and TRBJ2-5, with D maybe TRBD2 (6 bases). Germline-derived CDR1 and CDR2 are SEHNR and FQNEAQ (reference sequence). Trimming stripped 3 bases from V and 0 bases from J, with 11 bases between. The CDR3 covers 15 residues. The CDR3 loop is CASSLAGKNQETQYF. The CDR3 coding sequence is TGTGCCAGCAGCTTGGCGGGGAAGAACCAAGAGACCCAGTACTTC.

The chain employs TRBV30 and TRBJ2-7; tentative D call: TRBD1 (6 bases). The V and J ends lost 1 base and 3 bases respectively, with 13 bases between them. Germline V gene lookup returns CDR1 GTSNPN and CDR2 SVGIG (reference sequence). The CDR3 has 14 amino acids. The CDR3 region is CAWSGGGRYYEQYF. The CDR3 region has the DNA TGTGCCTGGAGTGGAGGGGGTAGGTACTACGAGCAGTACTTC.

J is TRBJ1-1 and V is TRBV19; D remains unclear. CDR3 length: 13 residues. Germline CDR1 reads LNHDA; CDR2 reads SQIVND (reference sequence). The germline V and J ends were trimmed by 0 bases and 7 bases, with 9 bases remaining between them. CDR3 residues: CASSIDLEIEAFF. The CDR3 nucleotides are TGTGCCAGTAGTATAGATCTCGAGATTGAAGCTTTCTTT.

The chain joins TRBV30 to TRBJ1-4, with D possibly being TRBD1 (5 bases). Per germline, CDR1 GTSNPN and CDR2 SVGIG (reference sequence). The CDR3 totals 13 residues. V was pared by 5 bases and J by 6 bases, with 13 bases between. The CDR3 DNA is TGTGCCTGGGGGGGGAGTAGCGATGAAAAACTGTTTTTT. This sequence encodes CAWGGSSDEKLFF.

This clone came up once. The rearrangement joins TRBV9 to TRBJ2-5; 7 bases are shared with TRBD2. CDR1 is SGDLS and CDR2 is YYNGEE in the germline V gene. The trim removed 0 bases at V and 3 bases at J, leaving 5 bases unmatched. There are 15 residues in the CDR3. The chain's CDR3 is CASSVAGRGEETQYF. In DNA form, the CDR3 reads TGTGCCAGCAGCGTAGCGGGACGGGGGGAAGAGACCCAGTACTTC.

With regard to this clone: Within the sample, other DNA sequences also encode this same CDR3. This chain joins TRBV11-2 and TRBJ1-2, with D perhaps matching TRBD1 (6 bases). V shed 5 bases and J shed 2 bases, with 9 bases lying between them. Germline-derived CDR1 and CDR2 are SGHAT and FQNNGV. The CDR3 is 13 amino acids. The CDR3 sequence: CASSLGQNYGYTF. The CDR3 DNA is TGTGCCAGCAGCCTCGGACAGAACTATGGCTACACCTTC.

V usage is TRBV28 and J usage is TRBJ1-2, with TRBD1 as a possible D gene (5 bases). From germline, CDR1 is MDHEN and CDR2 SYDVKM. Trimming stripped 6 bases from V and 3 bases from J, with 11 bases between. CDR3 length equals 13 residues. The CDR3 spells CASSLEGDYGYTF. CDR3 coding DNA: TGTGCCAGCAGCTTGGAAGGGGACTATGGCTACACCTTC.

The genes are TRBV3-1 (or the pseudogene TRBV3-2) and TRBJ2-2; tentative D call: TRBD2 (6 bases). The CDR3 totals 14 residues. The germline V gene has CDR1 LGHDT and CDR2 YNNKEL (reference sequence). Trimming removed 4 bases at V and 7 bases at J, with 13 bases between. CDR3 sequence: CASSRNPGSGELFF. The CDR3, as DNA: TGTGCCAGCAGCCGTAACCCCGGGAGCGGGGAGCTGTTTTTT.